This T cell receptor beta chain appears in the sequencing data of a study of blood T cell repertoires in COVID-19. Study-level background: Acute-phase and convalescent COVID-19 samples originated in the United States, Italy and Spain. PBMCs, B-cell-depleted T cells, or T cells provided the cDNA or gDNA that made up the material.

Authors' analysis steps: Amplification of reference gene primers provided the estimated nucleated cell counts. Clones were sequenced by immunoSEQ multiplex PCR, and TCRdb holds only the in-frame ones, with some missing. That table is the source of V, J and clone size, and D and trimming were worked out from the DNA. The sample yields some 110,000 clones, around nine tenths seen once. Trimming removed 6 bases from V and 5 bases from J, with 19 bases in between. The germline CDR1 and CDR2 sequences are MNHNY and SVGAGI (reference sequence). The CDR3 runs to 16 residues. The V gene is TRBV6-6, the J gene TRBJ2-2; perhaps TRBD2 as D (6 bases). The sequence was obtained from a human donor in a cohort sampled during active COVID-19. Source material: peripheral blood. The CDR3 sequence: CASSPTLTRKTGELFF. CDR3 in DNA: TGTGCCAGCAGCCCAACTCTGACTAGAAAAACCGGGGAGCTGTTTTTT.